This TCR beta chain originates from a study of OX40 agonist ivuxolimab in advanced cancers. At the level of the study: Patients assigned to dose escalation were diagnosed with hepatocellular carcinoma, melanoma, renal cell or head and neck cancer. Whole-study findings and limits: Researchers did not determine the expanded peripheral T cells' antigen specificity.

In germline, CDR1 is WSHSY, CDR2 SAAADI. The V and J ends lost 7 bases and 0 bases respectively, with 12 bases between them. The CDR3 has 14 residues. As regards this clone: Its antigen is still unknown.

Data came from immunoSEQ multiplex PCR; TCRdb stores just in-frame clones and leaves some out. The repertoire holds under 40,000 clones, with about 83% as singletons. The material was CD4+ or CD8+ T cells sorted from blood, obtained in a trial of the OX40 agonist ivuxolimab. This rearrangement joins TRBV10-2 to TRBJ1-2; D is undetermined. This clonotype originated in an adult with an advanced solid tumor such as melanoma, head and neck, liver or kidney cancer. The chain's CDR3 is CASTDRLSNYGYTF. CDR3 DNA: TGCGCCAGCACAGACCGGCTCTCTAACTATGGCTACACCTTC.